These T cell receptor beta chains were read from a single sample in a study of CD8+ T cells in alopecia areata. The method was immunoSEQ multiplex PCR; TCRdb's version includes in-frame clones alone and lacks a portion of them. The sample includes 140,000 to 150,000 clones, approximately 51% of them seen just once. The sequenced sample was CD4+ T cells sorted from blood, obtained at week 0. These receptors came from a human donor with alopecia areata. The CDR3 runs from the conserved cysteine through the conserved F or W. Each record gives: V gene, J gene, clone size, D gene, CDR3 DNA, CDR3 protein. A D gene is named only where the DNA matches it firmly. Rows give clone size only sometimes, using once, few, many, or a class for an expanded clone.

>TRBV2|TRBJ1-1|NA|TRBD1
TGTGCCAGCAATCAGGGGGGCACTGAAGCTTTCTTT
CASNQGGTEAFF
>TRBV30|TRBJ1-2|NA|NA
TGTGCCTCCGGGGCAGGTCGTGGCTACACCTTC
CASGAGRGYTF
>TRBV7-9|TRBJ1-1|NA|NA
TGTGCCAGCAGCTCGTTCCGGGGCGGCACTGAAGCTTTCTTT
CASSSFRGGTEAFF
>TRBV9|TRBJ2-3|NA|NA
TGTGCCAGCAGCGTGAGCACAGATACGCAGTATTTT
CASSVSTDTQYF
>TRBV5-1|TRBJ2-5|few|NA
TGCGCCAGCAGCTTGGCCACTTCACAAGAGACCCAGTACTTC
CASSLATSQETQYF
>TRBV10-3|TRBJ1-2|few|TRBD1
TGTGCCACCCATTCCGGGACAGATTATGGCTACACCTTC
CATHSGTDYGYTF
>TRBV7-8|TRBJ1-5|few|NA
TGTGCCAGCAGCCCGACCCCGAATGAAAATCAGCCCCAGCATTTT
CASSPTPNENQPQHF
>TRBV5-1|TRBJ2-1|NA|NA
TGCGCCAGCAGCTTGGAAGGGACCACCAGAGCCCATGAGCAGTTCTTC
CASSLEGTTRAHEQFF
>TRBV7-2|TRBJ2-3|NA|NA
TGTGCCAGCAGCTTAGGGGCTACGCAGTATTTT
CASSLGATQYF
>TRBV28|TRBJ1-2|NA|NA
TGTGCCAGCAGTTCCCTGCAGGACGGAAACACCTTC
CASSSLQDGNTF
>TRBV23-1|TRBJ1-5|NA|TRBD1
TGCGCCAGCAGTCAATCAGGGACAGATAGCAATCAGCCCCAGCATTTT
CASSQSGTDSNQPQHF
>TRBV30|TRBJ2-5|NA|NA
TGTGCCTGGAGTCCCTCGGCCTTAGGCGAGGAGACCCAGTACTTC
CAWSPSALGEETQYF
>TRBV2|TRBJ2-6|many|NA
TGTGCCAGCAGCCGCCTCGGGGGTAGACTGGCTGGGGCCAACGTCCTGACTTTC
CASSRLGGRLAGANVLTF
>TRBV25-1|TRBJ2-1|NA|NA
TGTGCCAGCAGTGAAAAATACCTGTATCGGAGCTCCTACAATGAGCAGTTCTTC
CASSEKYLYRSSYNEQFF
>TRBV29-1|TRBJ2-5|NA|TRBD2
TGCAGCGTTGAAGAGGGCGGGAGGGCCCGGGAGACCCAGTACTTC
CSVEEGGRARETQYF
>TRBV19|TRBJ1-5|few|NA
TGTGCCAGTAGGCCCACGACGGGGGGGTCGGTTCGCCAGCATTTT
CASRPTTGGSVRQHF
>TRBV29-1|TRBJ2-1|few|NA
TGCAGCGTCGGGGTGGGACTTCATAAAAACAATGAGCAGTTCTTC
CSVGVGLHKNNEQFF
>TRBV30|TRBJ2-1|NA|NA
TGTGCCTGGAAGGCAGGACTAACCTACAATGAGCAGTTCTTC
CAWKAGLTYNEQFF
>TRBV19|TRBJ2-4|NA|NA
TGTGCCAGTAGTGAACCTTCGGGGACACCCCGGAGAAACATTCAGTACTTC
CASSEPSGTPRRNIQYF
>TRBV7-2|TRBJ1-1|NA|NA
TGTGCCAGCAGCTGGGGACCCCAGAACACTGAAGCTTTCTTT
CASSWGPQNTEAFF
>TRBV9|TRBJ1-1|NA|NA
TGTGCCAGCAGCGTGGTGGTCAACCCGAACACTGAAGCTTTCTTT
CASSVVVNPNTEAFF
>TRBV2|TRBJ1-5|NA|NA
TGTGCCAGCAGTGATGGGGTATCTGGGGTCCATCAGCCCCAGCATTTT
CASSDGVSGVHQPQHF
>TRBV25-1|TRBJ1-5|NA|NA
TGTGCCAGCCCTCCCCGGGGGAGTGATCAGCCCCAGCATTTT
CASPPRGSDQPQHF
>TRBV29-1|TRBJ1-2|NA|NA
TGCAGCGTTGGGGGTCCGGGCGACTATGGCTACACCTTC
CSVGGPGDYGYTF
>TRBV4-1|TRBJ1-1|NA|NA
TGCGCCAGCAGCCCGGCCCCTCGACAAGGGGCTTTCTTT
CASSPAPRQGAFF
>TRBV7-8|TRBJ2-7|few|NA
TGTGCCAGCAGCATCTTTTTCGGGACAAACTACGAGCAGTACTTC
CASSIFFGTNYEQYF
>TRBV4-2|TRBJ2-4|NA|NA
TGTGCCAGCAGCCCAGGGGGAGGGGAAAACATTCAGTACTTC
CASSPGGGENIQYF
>TRBV29-1|TRBJ2-2|NA|TRBD2
TGCAGCGTTGTCGCCAGCGGGATTGCCGGGGAGCTGTTTTTT
CSVVASGIAGELFF
>TRBV9|TRBJ2-1|NA|NA
TGTGCCAGCAGCGCCACGGAGGGCAGCAGATACAATGAGCAGTTCTTC
CASSATEGSRYNEQFF
>TRBV30|TRBJ2-3|NA|NA
TGTGCCTGGAGCGTTGGGGGAGCGGTTAGCACAGATACGCAGTATTTT
CAWSVGGAVSTDTQYF
>TRBV6-1|TRBJ2-1|few|NA
TGTGCCAGCAGTCCAACGGGACGGCCGGAGCAGTTCTTC
CASSPTGRPEQFF
>TRBV29-1|TRBJ1-3|few|NA
TGCAGCGCCGGGAACTCTGGAAACACCATATATTTT
CSAGNSGNTIYF
>TRBV29-1|TRBJ1-2|NA|TRBD1
TGCAGCGTTGAGAACCGGGACAGCTTAACGCAACGTTATGGCTACACCTTC
CSVENRDSLTQRYGYTF
>TRBV7-2|TRBJ2-1|few|NA
TGTGCCAGCAGACCAGGGGCCGGGGATGAGCAGTTCTTC
CASRPGAGDEQFF
>TRBV30|TRBJ1-1|NA|NA
TGTGCCTGGAGTAGAACAGTGAACACTGAAGCTTTCTTT
CAWSRTVNTEAFF
>TRBV9|TRBJ2-5|NA|NA
TGTGCCAGCAGCACCGGGACCGGCGAGACCCAGTACTTC
CASSTGTGETQYF
>TRBV15|TRBJ2-3|many|NA
TGTGCCACCTCGGACGTAATCCGCCGGTATTTT
CATSDVIRRYF
>TRBV7-2|TRBJ2-7|few|NA
TGTGCCAGCAGCTCGGGAGTTAACGAGCAGTACTTC
CASSSGVNEQYF
>TRBV29-1|TRBJ2-7|NA|NA
TGCAGCGCTTCGGGATCCCCTTCCTACGAGCAGTACTTC
CSASGSPSYEQYF
>TRBV29-1|TRBJ2-7|NA|NA
TGCAGCGTTGGGGGAGACACAAGGGGCTACGAGCAGTACTTC
CSVGGDTRGYEQYF
>TRBV7-2|TRBJ1-2|NA|NA
TGTGCCAGCAGTTGGACTAACTATGGCTACACCTTC
CASSWTNYGYTF
>TRBV7-2|TRBJ1-1|NA|NA
TGTGCCAGCAGCTTAGGCCCGGGGAACACTGAAGCTTTCTTT
CASSLGPGNTEAFF
>TRBV9|TRBJ2-7|NA|NA
TGTGCCAGCAGCGTGACACAGCTCCCATCCTACGAGCAGTACTTC
CASSVTQLPSYEQYF
>TRBV29-1|TRBJ1-1|NA|TRBD1
TGCAGCGGCCAGGGGGAAGGTGAAGCTTTCTTT
CSGQGEGEAFF
>TRBV7-2|TRBJ2-5|NA|TRBD2
TGTGCCAGCAGCTTAAACAGCGGGAGGGCCGAGACCCAGTACTTC
CASSLNSGRAETQYF
>TRBV15|TRBJ1-5|NA|NA
TGTGCCACCAGCAGAGATCTTCAGCCCCAGCATTTT
CATSRDLQPQHF
>TRBV7-9|TRBJ2-3|NA|NA
TGTGCCAGCAGCCCCCCTTTCCGACAGGGCACAGATACGCAGTATTTT
CASSPPFRQGTDTQYF
>TRBV29-1|TRBJ2-2|NA|NA
TGCAGCGTTGAGGGCAGGGAGAACACCGGGGAGCTGTTTTTT
CSVEGRENTGELFF
>TRBV29-1|TRBJ2-2|few|NA
TGCAGCGTTCTGGTCGGGAACACCGGGGAGCTGTTTTTT
CSVLVGNTGELFF
>TRBV19|TRBJ1-1|once|NA
TGTGCCAGTAGGGGGGTTATGAACACTGAAGCTTTCTTT
CASRGVMNTEAFF
>TRBV5-1|TRBJ2-5|NA|NA
TGCGCCAGCAGCTCGACCGACAGGGAGACCCAGTACTTC
CASSSTDRETQYF
>TRBV30|TRBJ1-5|NA|NA
TGTGCCTGGAGTGGCGAGAGCAATCAGCCCCAGCATTTT
CAWSGESNQPQHF
>TRBV7-2|TRBJ2-7|few|TRBD2
TGTGCCAGCAGCTCCACTAGCGGGGGCTCCTACGAGCAGTACTTC
CASSSTSGGSYEQYF
>TRBV6-1|TRBJ1-5|NA|NA
TGTGCCAGCAGGGTTGAGACCGAGAGCAATCAGCCCCAGCATTTT
CASRVETESNQPQHF
>TRBV7-9|TRBJ2-7|NA|NA
TGTGCCAGCAGCTTAAAGGGAATAAGCTCCTACGAGCAGTACTTC
CASSLKGISSYEQYF